This T cell receptor beta chain came from a study of blood T cells in healthy people across ages. V was cut by 4 bases and J by 3 bases, with 14 bases left in between. The CDR3 spans 15 residues. CDR1 and CDR2 (germline): SGHRS, YFSETQ. At least 5.5 micrograms of total RNA were extracted per sample. Together with a sample-barcoded 5' primer, a J-beta primer mix was included in a second PCR lasting roughly 6 to 12 cycles. Each of the cDNA molecules was tagged by a template-switch adaptor with 12 random nucleotides. One entry per CDR3 protein results from TCRdb running MiXCR on the 5' RACE reads. The data contain hundreds of thousands of distinct CDR3 sequences, 58% of them seen just once; the ten biggest clones take up approximately 23%.

Material for sequencing was blood. This chain connects TRBV5-1 to TRBJ1-5; maybe TRBD1 (5 bases). The sequence came from a man aged 30-40 years in good health. In DNA, the CDR3 is TGCGCCAGCAGCCTGGCCGACGGGGCCAATCAGCCCCAGCATTTT. Translation: CASSLADGANQPQHF.